This T cell receptor beta chain was profiled in a study of shared clonotypes between healthy human individuals. Findings and caveats of the study: Naive CD4 clonotypes were shared across a few donors at roughly 5.5%. With few donors, the genetic and exposure-history diversity represented was limited.

For this clone: Its antigen is as yet unknown.

The CDR3 is 13 amino acids. The germline V gene has CDR1 SGDLS and CDR2 YYNGEE. Between the trimmed V and J ends, which lost 0 bases and 10 bases, there was a span of 13 bases. TCRdb keeps only in-frame clones here, not all; method: immunoSEQ multiplex PCR. The sample lists over 2 million clones, roughly 90% occurring once. Sequencing was done on a sample of naive CD4+ T cells from PBMCs. The subset was: CD45RA+ positively selected. The chain recombines TRBV9 with TRBJ1-1; D is perhaps TRBD1 (6 bases). The TCR originated in a man aged 18 to 29 in good health. Some clones in this sample may be carry-over from other donors' samples. The CDR3 protein is CASSVDGGAAAFF. CDR3 in DNA: TGTGCCAGCAGCGTAGATGGGGGGGCAGCAGCTTTCTTT.